Listed below are T cell receptor beta chains from one sample, sequenced in a study of early T cells in non-severe SARS-CoV-2 infection. TCRdb independently ran MiXCR on the 5' RACE reads; one entry per CDR3 protein. The sample records 70,000 to 85,000 distinct CDR3 sequences, less than 15% being singletons. The sample taken for sequencing was whole blood. The source is an adult who was a healthcare worker with PCR-confirmed SARS-CoV-2 infection or an uninfected control (not recorded which). The CDR3 runs from the conserved cysteine through the conserved F or W. D genes are given only for firm matches. Expanded clones get a size class; other rows say once, few or many, or leave the size out.

d_call j_call clone_size v_call cdr3_aa cdr3_nt
. TRBJ2-1 . TRBV20-1 CSARDQKGLGNEQFF TGCAGTGCTAGAGATCAGAAGGGACTGGGCAATGAGCAGTTCTTC
. TRBJ1-6 few TRBV5-4 CASSFVASGPNSPLHF TGTGCCAGCAGCTTCGTAGCTTCTGGCCCCAATTCACCCCTCCACTTT
TRBD1 TRBJ2-5 few TRBV7-6 CASSLVDRLKTQYF TGTGCCAGCAGCTTAGTGGACAGGCTGAAGACCCAGTACTTC
. TRBJ1-2 few TRBV4-1 CASSQESGYGYTF TGCGCCAGCAGCCAAGAATCCGGCTATGGCTACACCTTC
. TRBJ1-4 many TRBV19 CASSTRTATNEKLFF TGTGCCAGTAGTACGCGGACAGCAACTAATGAAAAACTGTTTTTT
TRBD2 TRBJ2-7 few TRBV7-2 CASSLGTSGEQYF TGTGCCAGCAGCTTAGGGACTAGCGGCGAGCAGTACTTC
. TRBJ2-5 few TRBV10-3 CAISEGKETQYF TGTGCCATCAGTGAGGGGAAAGAGACCCAGTACTTC
. TRBJ2-7 few TRBV7-2 CASSLARGARISTEQYF TGTGCCAGCAGCTTAGCGCGAGGGGCTAGAATTTCGACCGAGCAGTACTTC
TRBD1 TRBJ2-3 few TRBV12-3/TRBV12-4 CASSGQGIGRTDTQYF TGTGCCAGCAGTGGACAGGGCATAGGTCGCACAGATACGCAGTATTTT
TRBD2 TRBJ2-7 many TRBV4-1 CASSPSVGGRVYEQYF TGCGCCAGCAGCCCAAGTGTGGGGGGGAGGGTCTACGAGCAGTACTTC
. TRBJ1-1 . TRBV7-9 CASSRPTGTNTEAFF TGTGCCAGCAGCCGACCTACAGGGACGAACACTGAAGCTTTCTTT
TRBD2 TRBJ2-3 . TRBV9 CASSVGAGDMTDTQYF TGTGCCAGCAGCGTAGGAGCGGGAGACATGACAGATACGCAGTATTTT
. TRBJ1-2 . TRBV5-1 CASSPESYGGVRGYTF TGCGCCAGCAGCCCCGAGTCCTATGGGGGAGTTAGAGGCTACACCTTC
. TRBJ2-4 . TRBV2 CASRSLVVQDKNIQYF TGTGCCAGCAGGAGTTTAGTGGTACAGGACAAAAACATTCAGTACTTC
. TRBJ2-3 many TRBV7-9 CASSLFDTQYF TGTGCCAGCAGCTTATTTGATACGCAGTATTTT
TRBD1 TRBJ1-1 many TRBV6-1 CASRTGGTEAFF TGTGCCAGTCGGACAGGGGGCACTGAAGCTTTCTTT
. TRBJ1-5 . TRBV3-1 CASSQAGTGPPQHF TGTGCCAGCAGCCAAGCGGGTACCGGGCCGCCCCAGCATTTT
. TRBJ1-1 . TRBV4-2 CASSQAPGGIMNTEAFF TGTGCCAGCAGCCAAGCCCCAGGAGGAATTATGAACACTGAAGCTTTCTTT
. TRBJ2-7 few TRBV3-1 CASSQGRGSPYEQYF TGTGCCAGCAGCCAAGGGAGGGGAAGCCCCTACGAGCAGTACTTC
TRBD1 TRBJ2-1 few TRBV5-5 CASSLVGQGSNEQFF TGTGCCAGCAGCTTGGTGGGACAGGGGAGCAATGAGCAGTTCTTC
. TRBJ2-6 many TRBV30 CASTGTPSSGANVLTF TGTGCCAGTACCGGGACTCCCAGCTCTGGGGCCAACGTCCTGACTTTC
TRBD2 TRBJ2-5 many TRBV20-1 CSARVPSGGAETQYF TGCAGTGCTAGAGTCCCCAGCGGGGGGGCGGAGACCCAGTACTTC
. TRBJ2-3 . TRBV20-1 CSADRRGSTDTQYF TGCAGTGCTGATCGTCGCGGAAGCACAGATACGCAGTATTTT
. TRBJ2-7 many TRBV2 CASRAYDEQYF TGTGCCAGCAGGGCCTACGACGAGCAGTACTTC